These 17 T cell receptor beta chains originate from one sample sequenced in a study of control samples from healthy donors and cancer patients. Sequenced by immunoSEQ multiplex PCR; TCRdb stores in-frame clones only, minus some. Among about 130,000 clones, about 95% were seen once, and the ten largest hold approximately 4%. Sequencing used blood. The receptor set was obtained from a man between 25 and 39 years old in good health.

The rearrangement links TRBV29-1 to TRBJ2-3; 7 bases map to TRBD2. The CDR3 has 13 residues. Germline V gene sequence: CDR1 SQVTM, CDR2 ANQGSEA. V shed 5 bases and J 3 bases; nucleotides not matched to a gene: 5. The CDR3 here is CSVPLLATDTQYF. The CDR3 DNA reads as TGCAGCGTTCCCCTACTAGCGACAGATACGCAGTATTTT.

The V and J genes are TRBV7-9 and TRBJ1-2; D unclear. Germline CDR1 is SEHNR and CDR2 is FQNEAQ (reference sequence). The CDR3 runs 13 residues. Between the trimmed V and J ends, which lost 1 base and 4 bases, there was a span of 7 bases. CDR3 amino acids: CASSLGIGYGYTF. The CDR3 nucleotides are TGTGCCAGCAGCTTAGGCATCGGCTATGGCTACACCTTC.

As DNA, the CDR3 is TGTGCCAGCTCACCCGGACAGATCAATCAGCCCCAGCATTTT. This codes for CASSPGQINQPQHF. This chain uses TRBV18 with TRBJ1-5; tentative D call: TRBD1 (6 bases). CDR1 is KGHSH, CDR2 LQKENI, per germline. The CDR3 loop spans 14 amino acids. The ends were cut back, 3 bases at V and 3 bases at J, with 9 bases in the middle.

V usage is TRBV29-1 and J usage is TRBJ1-3, with D maybe TRBD1 (5 bases). The CDR3 loop spans 14 amino acids. V lost 1 base and J 0 bases, leaving 7 bases between the germline ends. The germline CDR1 and CDR2 sequences are SQVTM and ANQGSEA. CDR3 bases: TGCAGCGTTGAAGGGGACCTCTCTGGAAACACCATATATTTT. This codes for CSVEGDLSGNTIYF.

This chain links TRBV4-1 with TRBJ2-2; TRBD2 aligns across 13 bases. The V gene's germline CDR1 is MGHRA and CDR2 YSYEKL. Trimming cost V 6 bases and J 0 bases; bases outside gene matches: 4. This CDR3 comprises 17 residues. CDR3 loop: CASRRTSGGPNTGELFF. The DNA of the CDR3 is TGCGCCAGCAGACGGACTAGCGGGGGACCGAACACCGGGGAGCTGTTTTTT.

This chain links TRBV2 with TRBJ2-1, with D perhaps matching TRBD2 (5 bases). V was shortened by 6 bases and J by 1 base, with 16 bases between the two germline ends. The CDR3 is 16 residues long. The germline V gene encodes CDR1 SNHLY and CDR2 FYNNEI. The CDR3 here is CASRSEGPGSYNEQFF. CDR3 nucleotides: TGTGCCAGCAGGAGTGAGGGTCCGGGGTCCTACAATGAGCAGTTCTTC.

V is TRBV18 and J is TRBJ1-4; TRBD1 agrees at 7 bases. This CDR3 has 16 residues. Germline V gene data show CDR1 as KGHSH and CDR2 as LQKENI. V shed 6 bases, J shed 7 bases, and the junction held 14 bases outside the gene matches. CDR3 sequence reads: CASSGRRGREGEKLFF. The CDR3 nucleotides are TGTGCCAGCTCCGGCAGAAGGGGGCGTGAGGGTGAAAAACTGTTTTTT.

This chain links TRBV3-1 (or the pseudogene TRBV3-2) with TRBJ1-1; D perhaps matches TRBD1 (6 bases). Germline values: CDR1 LGHDT, CDR2 YNNKEL (reference sequence). The CDR3 spans 18 residues. Trimming removed 1 base from V and 1 base from J, with 19 bases in between. CDR3 DNA sequence: TGTGCCAGCAGCCAAGGTAATAGAACAGGGCAAACGAACACTGAAGCTTTCTTT. Encoded protein: CASSQGNRTGQTNTEAFF.

The table lists this clone with a count of one. The rearrangement uses TRBV28 and TRBJ1-5; a possible D gene is TRBD1 (5 bases). Looked up from germline, CDR1 is MDHEN and CDR2 is SYDVKM. This CDR3 has 15 residues. Trimming cost V 5 bases and J 8 bases, with 19 bases left between them. The CDR3 sequence is CASSPHKGLLEPQHF. The CDR3 bases are TGTGCCAGCAGTCCGCACAAGGGACTACTCGAGCCCCAGCATTTT.

The chain recombines TRBV7-9 with TRBJ1-4; TRBD1 might be the D (6 bases). The CDR3 totals 14 residues. The V end was cut by 5 bases, the J end by 4 bases, with 11 bases between. The germline gives CDR1 SEHNR, CDR2 FQNEAQ (reference sequence). In nucleotides, the CDR3 is TGTGCCAGCAGCACCCGGACAGTTAATGAAAAACTGTTTTTT. This gives the protein CASSTRTVNEKLFF.

This rearrangement joins TRBV28 to TRBJ1-6, with TRBD1 matching over 8 bases. This CDR3 spans 14 amino acids. Germline V gives CDR1 MDHEN, CDR2 SYDVKM. The trim removed 3 bases at V and 8 bases at J, leaving 3 bases unmatched. The CDR3 nucleotides are TGTGCCAGCAGTTTCAGGGGGCCGGATTCACCCCTCCACTTT. It is translated as CASSFRGPDSPLHF.

The count of this clone is one. This chain uses TRBV29-1 with TRBJ1-1; D uncertain. Per the germline V gene, CDR1 is SQVTM and CDR2 is ANQGSEA. The CDR3 has 10 residues. Trimming left V 6 bases short and J 3 bases short, with 5 bases between. The CDR3 reads CSVRDTEAFF. The CDR3 DNA reads TGCAGCGTGCGAGACACTGAAGCTTTCTTT.

The V call is TRBV5-1, the J call TRBJ1-1; no reliable D call. The germline V gene encodes CDR1 SGHRS and CDR2 YFSETQ. The V end lost 1 base, the J end lost 0 bases, and 4 bases lay between the germline ends. The CDR3 spans 13 residues. The CDR3 is CASSLRVNTEAFF. CDR3 DNA sequence: TGCGCCAGCAGCTTGCGGGTGAACACTGAAGCTTTCTTT.

This chain links TRBV7-2 with TRBJ2-7; the D gene is possibly TRBD2 (7 bases). Germline lookup yields CDR1 SGHTA and CDR2 FQGNSA. The ends were cut back, 5 bases at V and 3 bases at J, with 17 bases in the middle. CDR3 length: 15 amino acids. CDR3 nucleotide sequence: TGTGCCAGCAGCCCATCGGCGGGGGCCTACTACGAGCAGTACTTC. Translated, it gives CASSPSAGAYYEQYF.

The chain uses TRBV10-3 and TRBJ2-7; TRBD1 matches 8 bases. The V and J ends lost 5 bases and 2 bases, in that order; junction bases with no gene match: 5. From germline, CDR1 is ENHRY and CDR2 SYGVKD. The CDR3 extends over 14 amino acids. CDR3 nucleotides: TGTGCCATCAGTTTTGCAGGGGGCCCCTACGAGCAGTACTTC. Amino acids: CAISFAGGPYEQYF.

This chain joins TRBV6-5 and TRBJ2-5; 7 bases line up with TRBD1. The length of the CDR3 is 15 residues. From germline, CDR1 is MNHEY and CDR2 SVGAGI. Trimming at V came to 4 bases and at J to 2 bases, leaving 7 bases not matched to a gene. This chain's CDR3 is CASSSLGTEQETQYF. The CDR3 nucleotides read TGTGCCAGCAGTTCCCTCGGGACAGAGCAAGAGACCCAGTACTTC.

This sequence joins TRBV19 and TRBJ1-1; D remains ambiguous. Germline V gene lookup returns CDR1 LNHDA and CDR2 SQIVND (reference sequence). V was shortened by 6 bases and J by 0 bases, with 11 bases between the two germline ends. The CDR3 length is 14 residues. CDR3 bases: TGTGCCAGTAGCCCCGGGAAAATGAACACTGAAGCTTTCTTT. Protein: CASSPGKMNTEAFF.